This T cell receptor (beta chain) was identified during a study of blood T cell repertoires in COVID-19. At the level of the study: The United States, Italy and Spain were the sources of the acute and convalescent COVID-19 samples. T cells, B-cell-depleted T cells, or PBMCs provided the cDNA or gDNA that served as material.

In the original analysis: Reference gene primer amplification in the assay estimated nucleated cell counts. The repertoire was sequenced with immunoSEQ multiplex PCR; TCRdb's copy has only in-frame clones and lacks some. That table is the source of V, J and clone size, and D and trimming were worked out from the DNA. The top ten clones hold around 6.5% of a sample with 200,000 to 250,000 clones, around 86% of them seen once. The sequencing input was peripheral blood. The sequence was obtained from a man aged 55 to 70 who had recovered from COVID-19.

The CDR3 spells CAWSLDSSAAEAFF. The CDR3 DNA reads as TGTGCCTGGAGTCTTGATTCCTCGGCGGCTGAAGCTTTCTTT. This rearrangement joins TRBV30 to TRBJ1-1; no reliable D call. V lost 2 bases and J 6 bases, leaving 16 bases between the germline ends. Germline V gene data show CDR1 as GTSNPN and CDR2 as SVGIG (reference sequence). CDR3 length: 14 amino acids.